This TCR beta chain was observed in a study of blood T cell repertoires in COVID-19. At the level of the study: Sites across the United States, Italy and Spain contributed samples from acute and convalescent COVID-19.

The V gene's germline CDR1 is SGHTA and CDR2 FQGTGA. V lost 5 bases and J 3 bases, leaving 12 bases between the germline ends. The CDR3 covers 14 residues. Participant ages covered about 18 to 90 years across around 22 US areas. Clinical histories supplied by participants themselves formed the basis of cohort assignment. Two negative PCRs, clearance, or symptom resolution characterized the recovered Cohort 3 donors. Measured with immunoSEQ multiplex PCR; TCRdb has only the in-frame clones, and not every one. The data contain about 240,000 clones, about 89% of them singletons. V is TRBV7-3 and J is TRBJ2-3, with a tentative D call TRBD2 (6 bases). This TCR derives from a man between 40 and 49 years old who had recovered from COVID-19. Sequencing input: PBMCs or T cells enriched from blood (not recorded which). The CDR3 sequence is CASSLGGATDTQYF. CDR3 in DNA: TGTGCCAGCAGCCTAGGAGGGGCAACAGATACGCAGTATTTT.